The 29 T cell receptor beta chains listed next were all sequenced from one sample in a study of cytomegalovirus exposure and HLA in healthy donors. Primers included in the PCR were 60 Vbeta and 13 Jbeta primers. Assay: immunoSEQ multiplex PCR; the TCRdb copy retains only in-frame clones and omits some. The sample comprises roughly 150,000 clones, approximately 72% of which are singletons, and approximately 1.3% rests with the top ten. The sequencing input was PBMCs. All receptors derive from a man between 18 and 35 years old in good health and CMV-seronegative.

V is TRBV2 and J is TRBJ2-3, with D tentatively TRBD2 (7 bases). The CDR3 covers 19 residues. Trimming took 2 bases from V and 6 from J, leaving 27 bases between them. Germline V gives CDR1 SNHLY, CDR2 FYNNEI. The chain's CDR3 is CASSELVPRAPRGGDTQYF. In DNA, the CDR3 is TGTGCCAGCAGTGAACTTGTGCCTCGCGCCCCGAGGGGGGGGGATACGCAGTATTTT.

This rearrangement joins TRBV18 to TRBJ2-5; D is uncertain. Germline CDR1 and CDR2: KGHSH and LQKENI. This CDR3 has 15 amino acids. With 0 bases removed from V and 2 bases from J, the gap between germline ends came to 10 bases. The CDR3 reads CASSPPQILQETQYF. The CDR3 nucleotides read TGTGCCAGCTCACCACCGCAGATACTACAAGAGACCCAGTACTTC.

This clone has a handful of counts. The chain combines TRBV27 with TRBJ2-1; 9 bases line up with TRBD2. Per germline, CDR1 MNHEY and CDR2 SMNVEV (reference sequence). V lost 7 bases to trimming and J lost 6 bases; unmatched junction nucleotides: 10. The length of the CDR3 is 15 residues. The CDR3, as DNA: TGTGCCAGCACCGTCTTAGCGGGAGAACTCAATGAGCAGTTCTTC. The encoded protein is CASTVLAGELNEQFF.

The chain recombines TRBV6-5 with TRBJ1-2; D may be TRBD1 (6 bases). Germline lookup yields CDR1 MNHEY and CDR2 SVGAGI. V was cut by 2 bases and J by 7 bases, with 14 bases left in between. The CDR3 loop spans 14 amino acids. CDR3 region: CASSYGGGRVGYTF. The CDR3 DNA sequence: TGTGCCAGCAGTTACGGGGGGGGGCGGGTTGGCTACACCTTC.

CDR3 protein: CAWSELAGVDEQYF. CDR3 nucleotides: TGTGCCTGGAGTGAGCTAGCGGGAGTGGACGAGCAGTACTTC. This chain links TRBV30 with TRBJ2-7; 10 bases fit TRBD2. Germline CDR1 reads GTSNPN; CDR2 reads SVGIG (reference sequence). J lost 5 bases, V lost 1 base, and 5 bases had no gene match. The CDR3 is 14 amino acids.

The chain employs TRBV11-2 and TRBJ2-7, with D perhaps matching TRBD1 (6 bases). This CDR3 has 14 amino acids. Germline lookup yields CDR1 SGHAT and CDR2 FQNNGV. Trimming removed 5 bases at V and 0 bases at J, with 11 bases between. Here the CDR3 DNA reads TGTGCCAGCAGCGTCCGGACAGTCTCCTACGAGCAGTACTTC. This gives the protein CASSVRTVSYEQYF.

The J gene is TRBJ2-7, the V gene TRBV5-1, with D possibly being TRBD2 (6 bases). The ends were cut back, 5 bases at V and 3 bases at J, with 15 bases in the middle. This CDR3 comprises 14 residues. Germline V gives CDR1 SGHRS, CDR2 YFSETQ. CDR3 nucleotide sequence: TGCGCCAGCAGTTCGGGACTCTACGGCTACGAGCAGTACTTC. The encoded protein is CASSSGLYGYEQYF.

V gene TRBV27 combines with J gene TRBJ1-4, with 11 bases that match TRBD1. The germline CDR1 and CDR2 sequences are MNHEY and SMNVEV (reference sequence). This CDR3 has 14 amino acids. After removal of 2 bases from V and 8 bases from J, the junction contained 1 base not matched to a gene. Here the CDR3 DNA reads TGTGCCAGCAGTTTAGGGACAGGGGGAGAAAAACTGTTTTTT. Encoded protein: CASSLGTGGEKLFF.

CDR3 sequence: CASSIGGSAYNEQFF. The CDR3 bases are TGTGCCAGTAGTATAGGCGGGAGTGCTTACAATGAGCAGTTCTTC. The chain links TRBV19 to TRBJ2-1; TRBD2 matches at 7 bases. The germline CDR1 and CDR2 sequences are LNHDA and SQIVND (reference sequence). The CDR3 spans 15 residues. With 1 base clipped from V and 4 bases from J, the junction kept 4 bases outside the gene matches.

This clone was observed a single time. V and J are TRBV2 and TRBJ1-2; no definite D call. Between the trimmed V and J ends, which lost 1 base and 8 bases, there was a span of 14 bases. CDR1 SNHLY and CDR2 FYNNEI come from the germline V gene. The CDR3 consists of 14 residues. Written as DNA, the CDR3 is TGTGCCAGCAGTGAAGAATGGACTGTTGAAGGCTACACCTTC. Protein product: CASSEEWTVEGYTF.

The table lists this clone with a count of one. The genes are TRBV6-6 and TRBJ2-3, with D unclear. The CDR3 contains 14 residues. Trimming pared 0 bases from V and 8 bases from J, leaving 12 bases between. From germline, CDR1 is MNHNY and CDR2 SVGAGI (reference sequence). The CDR3 loop is CASSYSITGGTQYF. The CDR3 nucleotides are TGTGCCAGCAGTTACTCGATTACTGGCGGTACGCAGTATTTT.

This sequence joins TRBV6-5 and TRBJ2-7; D is perhaps TRBD2 (6 bases). V was pared by 5 bases and J by 7 bases, with 15 bases between. CDR1 MNHEY and CDR2 SVGAGI come from the germline V gene. The CDR3 is 13 residues long. This CDR3 reads CASSASPRGEQYF. CDR3 sequence (DNA): TGTGCCAGCAGTGCATCCCCCCGGGGGGAGCAGTACTTC.

This clone appeared a single time. V usage is TRBV29-1 and J usage is TRBJ2-5; tentative D call: TRBD2 (6 bases). The J call is uncertain, as TRBJ2-7 better fits the DNA end. This CDR3 contains 13 residues. Germline V gene lookup returns CDR1 SQVTM and CDR2 ANQGSEA. The CDR3 region is CSAVIGEAYEQYF. The CDR3 coding sequence is TGCAGCGCTGTGATCGGGGAGGCTTACGAGCAGTACTTC.

This clone showed up just once. The chain combines TRBV14 with TRBJ2-1, with 8 bases identical to TRBD1. The CDR3 loop spans 15 amino acids. V lost 2 bases, J lost 4 bases, and 4 bases stayed unmatched. The germline V gene encodes CDR1 SGHDN and CDR2 FVKESK. CDR3 sequence: CASSQSRTGYNEQFF. In DNA form, the CDR3 reads TGTGCCAGCAGCCAATCCCGGACAGGGTACAATGAGCAGTTCTTC.

Points on this clone: Other DNA sequences in the sample encode the same CDR3. The chain combines TRBV14 with TRBJ1-2; D is possibly TRBD1 (5 bases). Per germline, CDR1 SGHDN and CDR2 FVKESK. This CDR3 contains 15 residues. The V end was cut by 0 bases, the J end by 3 bases, with 11 bases between. CDR3 nucleotides: TGTGCCAGCAGCCAAGATAGGGGTTTAGACTATGGCTACACCTTC. It is translated as CASSQDRGLDYGYTF.

This clone has more than one count but fewer than ten. This chain links TRBV4-3 with TRBJ1-5, with TRBD1 matching 9 bases. Germline V lookup: CDR1 LGHNA, CDR2 YSLEER. After removal of 4 bases from V and 3 bases from J, the junction contained 4 bases not matched to a gene. This CDR3 has 15 residues. CDR3 sequence (DNA): TGCGCCAGCAGCCGAGGGACAGGGCTCAATCAGCCCCAGCATTTT. It is translated as CASSRGTGLNQPQHF.

The rearrangement joins TRBV19 to TRBJ2-7; 7 bases map to TRBD2. The CDR3 consists of 15 residues. Unmatched junction bases numbered 13, after V lost 5 bases and J lost 6 bases. Per germline, CDR1 LNHDA and CDR2 SQIVND (reference sequence). CDR3 region: CASSPRAGESTEQYF. CDR3 coding DNA: TGTGCCAGTAGTCCGAGGGCGGGGGAGAGTACCGAGCAGTACTTC.

Comments on this clone: An end of the junction does not agree with germline; a read error may underlie this. The chain joins TRBV7-9 to TRBJ2-1; TRBD2 matches 9 bases. From germline, CDR1 is SEHNR and CDR2 FQNEAQ (reference sequence). This CDR3 spans 18 amino acids. The chain's CDR3 is CSSINGSGRTSSYNEQFF. For the CDR3, the DNA is TGTTCCAGCATAAACGGGAGCGGGAGGACGAGCTCCTACAATGAGCAGTTCTTC.

The chain's CDR3 is CASSLSGDTQYF. CDR3 DNA: TGTGCCAGCAGTTTGTCAGGCGATACGCAGTATTTT. This chain joins TRBV27 and TRBJ2-3; D is unclear. The CDR3 extends over 12 amino acids. From germline, CDR1 is MNHEY and CDR2 SMNVEV (reference sequence). Trimming removed 3 bases at V and 6 bases at J, with 7 bases between.

This chain joins TRBV28 and TRBJ1-3; 11 positions agree with TRBD1. There are 14 residues in the CDR3. V gave up 8 bases and J gave up 8 bases; unmatched junction bases: 8. Germline CDR1 is MDHEN and CDR2 is SYDVKM. CDR3 residues: CASGTGGRRYTIYF. Here the CDR3 DNA reads TGTGCCAGCGGGACAGGGGGACGAAGGTACACCATATATTTT.

This chain joins TRBV5-1 and TRBJ2-7; the match to TRBD1 covers 7 bases. The CDR3 loop spans 17 amino acids. J gave up 1 base and V 9 bases, and 19 bases lay outside the gene matches. Per the germline V gene, CDR1 is SGHRS and CDR2 is YFSETQ. As DNA, the CDR3 is TGCGCCATCCCCCAAACTTACTCCGGGACAGAATCCTACGAGCAGTACTTC. It codes for CAIPQTYSGTESYEQYF.

The chain combines TRBV5-1 with TRBJ2-1; D remains ambiguous. V was clipped by 0 bases and J by 4 bases, with 8 bases between them. Germline CDR1 SGHRS, CDR2 YFSETQ. The CDR3 totals 14 residues. The CDR3 nucleotides are TGCGCCAGCAGCTTGGCTGGCACATACAATGAGCAGTTCTTC. It codes for CASSLAGTYNEQFF.

The CDR3 bases are TGTGCCAGCAGCATCTCGGGGGAGGGTAACACTGAAGCTTTCTTT. Translation: CASSISGEGNTEAFF. V and J are TRBV27 and TRBJ1-1, with D tentatively TRBD1 (5 bases). The length of the CDR3 is 15 residues. Per germline, CDR1 MNHEY and CDR2 SMNVEV (reference sequence). V dropped 6 bases and J dropped 2 bases, with 16 bases sitting between them.

J is TRBJ2-5 and V is TRBV19; D is undetermined. Between the trimmed V and J ends, which lost 3 bases and 5 bases, there was a span of 7 bases. The CDR3 totals 12 residues. Germline V CDR1 and CDR2: LNHDA, SQIVND (reference sequence). The CDR3 sequence: CASSITRETQYF. DNA of the CDR3: TGTGCCAGTAGTATTACGCGGGAGACCCAGTACTTC.

The rearrangement links TRBV5-8 to TRBJ1-5; the D is unclear. V shed 2 bases and J shed 8 bases, with 11 bases lying between them. Germline V CDR1 and CDR2: SGHTS, YDEGEE. There are 13 residues in the CDR3. CDR3 sequence: CASSFRIEEPQHF. The DNA for the CDR3 is TGTGCCAGCAGCTTTCGGATAGAGGAGCCCCAGCATTTT.

V usage is TRBV7-2 and J usage is TRBJ2-1; D perhaps matches TRBD1 (5 bases). Looked up from germline, CDR1 is SGHTA and CDR2 is FQGNSA. V was shortened by 3 bases and J by 0 bases, with 18 bases between the two germline ends. The CDR3 loop spans 18 amino acids. This chain's CDR3 is CASSFPDRSPFSYNEQFF. The CDR3 region has the DNA TGTGCCAGCAGCTTTCCAGACAGATCCCCTTTCTCCTACAATGAGCAGTTCTTC.

This chain joins TRBV13 and TRBJ2-5; TRBD1 agrees at 11 bases. Losses at the gene ends were 4 bases for V and 4 bases for J; bases not matched to a gene: 8. The germline V gene has CDR1 PRHDT and CDR2 FYEKMQ (reference sequence). The CDR3 totals 16 residues. This CDR3 reads CASSSWTGGGGETQYF. The CDR3, as DNA: TGTGCCAGCAGCTCGTGGACAGGGGGCGGGGGAGAGACCCAGTACTTC. The full variable domain, completed using reference TRBV13 and TRBJ2-5, is AAGVIQSPRHLIKEKRETATLKCYPIPRHDTVYWYQQGPGQDPQFLISFYEKMQSDKGSIPDRFSAQQFSDYHSELNMSSLELGDSALYFCASSSWTGGGGETQYFGPGTRLLVL.

The genes are TRBV5-1 and TRBJ2-1; 10 positions agree with TRBD2. V shed 2 bases, J shed 3 bases, and the junction held 2 bases outside the gene matches. Per the germline V gene, CDR1 is SGHRS and CDR2 is YFSETQ. The CDR3 has 15 residues. CDR3: CASSLASGSYNEQFF. DNA for the CDR3: TGCGCCAGCAGCTTAGCTAGCGGGAGCTACAATGAGCAGTTCTTC.

The rearrangement uses TRBV28 and TRBJ1-4; the D gene is possibly TRBD1 (5 bases). V lost 11 bases to trimming and J lost 5 bases, with 9 bases between them. This CDR3 contains 11 residues. CDR1 is MDHEN, CDR2 SYDVKM, per germline. The CDR3 here is CAGGGNEKLFF. CDR3 bases: TGTGCCGGGGGGGGGAATGAAAAACTGTTTTTT.